What follows is one T cell receptor beta chain and its context. TCRdb keeps only in-frame clones here, not all; method: immunoSEQ multiplex PCR. The sample lists 200,000 to 250,000 clones, roughly 80% occurring once. The record originates from a study of blood T cell repertoires in COVID-19. The CDR3 extends over 13 amino acids. Germline values: CDR1 SGHRS, CDR2 YFSETQ. V lost 2 bases, J lost 1 base, and 6 bases lay in between. Residents of 24 US areas, aged about 18 to 95 years, made up the participants. This chain connects TRBV5-1 to TRBJ1-1; D call uncertain. The sequence derives from a man between 60 and 75 years old who had recovered from COVID-19. The sample consisted of PBMCs or T cells enriched from blood (not recorded which). CDR3 sequence (DNA): TGCGCCAGCAGCTTAAACAAGAACACTGAAGCTTTCTTT. As protein: CASSLNKNTEAFF.